A selection of T cell receptor beta chains follows, all from one sample in a study of T cells in Graves' hyperthyroidism and ophthalmopathy. In TCRdb, the multiplex PCR reads were re-called with MiXCR into one record per CDR3 protein. The profile shows 300,000 to 400,000 distinct CDR3 sequences, approximately 13% of them singletons. The material sequenced was blood. All receptors derive from a woman aged 18 to 35 with Graves' hyperthyroidism. Each CDR3 is given with its conserved first and last residue. A D gene is named only where the DNA matches it firmly. Rows give clone size only sometimes, using once, few, many, or a class for an expanded clone.

cdr3_aa,cdr3_nt,v_call,j_call,d_call,clone_size
CASSLGTSGEGEQFF,TGCGCCAGCAGCCTCGGGACTAGCGGGGAAGGTGAGCAGTTCTTC,TRBV4-3,TRBJ2-1,TRBD2,many
CASSSHTRDRKNNEQFF,TGTGCCAGCAGCTCCCACACCCGGGACAGGAAAAACAATGAGCAGTTCTTC,TRBV13,TRBJ2-1,TRBD1,many
CASSRGSPNEQFF,TGTGCCAGCAGCCGCGGAAGTCCCAATGAGCAGTTCTTC,TRBV4-2,TRBJ2-1,.,.
CASSQDIRDFPWREQFF,TGTGCCAGCAGCCAAGACATACGGGACTTCCCGTGGCGGGAGCAGTTCTTC,TRBV3-1,TRBJ2-1,.,.
CASSRGQASYEQYF,TGTGCCAGCAGCCGGGGACAGGCCTCCTACGAGCAGTACTTC,TRBV7-2,TRBJ2-7,TRBD1,many
CASRTSSGHTDTQYF,TGTGCCAGCAGAACATCTAGCGGGCACACAGATACGCAGTATTTT,TRBV28,TRBJ2-3,TRBD2,few
CASSFPPDRRGQPQHF,TGTGCCAGCAGTTTTCCGCCGGACAGGCGGGGTCAGCCCCAGCATTTT,TRBV27,TRBJ1-5,TRBD1,many
CASRGAGGETQYF,TGTGCCAGCCGAGGGGCAGGGGGGGAGACCCAGTACTTC,TRBV7-9,TRBJ2-5,.,.
CASSIGTVVYEQYF,TGTGCCAGTAGTATTGGCACCGTTGTCTACGAGCAGTACTTC,TRBV19,TRBJ2-7,.,few
CASSQDPRPDTQYF,TGCGCCAGCAGCCAAGACCCTCGGCCCGATACGCAGTATTTT,TRBV4-1,TRBJ2-3,.,few
CASSPPLIYEQYF,TGTGCCAGCAGCCCGCCCCTCATCTACGAGCAGTACTTC,TRBV28,TRBJ2-7,.,many
CASSLGDSLEQYF,TGTGCCAGCAGCTTAGGGGACTCCTTGGAGCAGTACTTC,TRBV7-3,TRBJ2-7,.,many
CASSPNTIEQFF,TGTGCCAGCAGCCCAAATACGATTGAGCAGTTCTTC,TRBV6-2/TRBV6-3,TRBJ2-1,.,few
CASSLGSTGNYGYTF,TGTGCCAGCAGCTTGGGCTCGACAGGGAACTATGGCTACACCTTC,TRBV7-2,TRBJ1-2,TRBD1,.
CSARTSGSNEQYF,TGCAGTGCTCGGACTAGCGGGAGCAACGAGCAGTACTTC,TRBV20-1,TRBJ2-7,TRBD2,many
CATSDFSGASYNEQFF,TGTGCCACCAGTGATTTTTCGGGGGCGTCCTACAATGAGCAGTTCTTC,TRBV24-1,TRBJ2-1,.,many
CASSLRRGNTIYF,TGTGCCAGCAGTTTGAGAAGGGGAAACACCATATATTTT,TRBV12-3/TRBV12-4,TRBJ1-3,.,.
CASSQAWTGGYEQYF,TGTGCCAGCAGCCAAGCGTGGACAGGGGGATACGAGCAGTACTTC,TRBV3-1,TRBJ2-7,TRBD1,many
CASSWTGGKTNEKLFF,TGTGCCAGCAGCTGGACAGGGGGCAAAACTAATGAAAAACTGTTTTTT,TRBV13,TRBJ1-4,TRBD1,few
CASSYQQEPTLETQYF,TGTGCCAGCAGCTATCAGCAGGAGCCAACCTTGGAGACCCAGTACTTC,TRBV6-1,TRBJ2-5,.,many
CSARSGLLTDTQYF,TGCAGTGCTAGGAGCGGACTACTCACAGATACGCAGTATTTT,TRBV20-1,TRBJ2-3,.,many
CANKGTMSTDTQYF,TGCGCCAACAAAGGGACTATGAGCACAGATACGCAGTATTTT,TRBV10-2,TRBJ2-3,TRBD2,.
CASIRSGTEAFF,TGTGCCAGTATCCGGTCGGGCACTGAAGCTTTCTTT,TRBV19,TRBJ1-1,.,many
CASSLVRGGGRAVEETQYF,TGTGCCAGCAGCTTAGTACGTGGGGGCGGGAGGGCCGTAGAAGAGACCCAGTACTTC,TRBV7-8,TRBJ2-5,TRBD2,many
CANSFKGVGGANVLTF,TGTGCCAACAGTTTCAAGGGGGTTGGAGGGGCCAACGTCCTGACTTTC,TRBV28,TRBJ2-6,.,many
CASSGSAGRNTEAFF,TGTGCCAGCAGTGGTTCGGCGGGGCGGAACACTGAAGCTTTCTTT,TRBV6-1,TRBJ1-1,.,many
CASSLRRDRGQGGIQYF,TGTGCCAGCAGCCTCCGCCGGGACAGGGGGCAGGGGGGCATTCAGTACTTC,TRBV3-1,TRBJ2-4,TRBD1,many